This record concerns one TCR beta chain sequence. Germline V lookup: CDR1 SGHTA, CDR2 FQGNSA. The V end was cut by 5 bases, the J end by 8 bases, with 10 bases between. The CDR3 loop spans 13 amino acids. TCRdb used MiXCR to reprocess the RT-PCR reads, holding one entry per CDR3 protein. Of a few hundred thousand distinct CDR3 sequences listed, roughly two fifths are singletons. The data derive from a study of patients and donors after allogeneic stem cell transplantation. The clonotype was recovered from a human donor who was either an allogeneic HSCT recipient or a stem cell or donor lymphocyte infusion donor (not recorded which). It is not recorded whose cells these are; they may come from a transplant donor. Sequencing was done on a sample of blood, either unsorted or a sorted T cell fraction (not recorded which). The chain uses TRBV7-2 and TRBJ1-6, with a tentative D call TRBD1 (5 bases). CDR3 DNA: TGTGCCAGCAGCAGGGACGGGGATTCACCCCTCCACTTT. It translates to CASSRDGDSPLHF.